The clone carrying this T cell receptor (beta chain) was detected only a few times. This record comes from a study of blood T cell repertoires in COVID-19. Study-level background: T cells, B-cell-depleted T cells, or PBMCs provided the cDNA or gDNA that served as material.

In the authors' methods: Amplification of reference gene primers was used by the study to estimate nucleated cell counts. Data came from immunoSEQ multiplex PCR; TCRdb stores just in-frame clones and leaves some out. For V, J and clone size, that table is used; D and trimming come from the DNA. Of approximately 50,000 clones listed, about 77% are singletons. CDR3 length: 16 residues. The V and J ends lost 7 bases and 0 bases respectively, with 15 bases between them. Germline-derived CDR1 and CDR2 are KGHDR and SFDVKD. The sequence was obtained from a man in his 70s with active or convalescent COVID-19. Sample: peripheral blood. V gene TRBV24-1 combines with J gene TRBJ1-3; D not resolved. This chain's CDR3 is CATSSGRAGSGNTIYF. In nucleotides, the CDR3 is TGTGCCACCAGCTCGGGGAGAGCGGGCTCTGGAAACACCATATATTTT.